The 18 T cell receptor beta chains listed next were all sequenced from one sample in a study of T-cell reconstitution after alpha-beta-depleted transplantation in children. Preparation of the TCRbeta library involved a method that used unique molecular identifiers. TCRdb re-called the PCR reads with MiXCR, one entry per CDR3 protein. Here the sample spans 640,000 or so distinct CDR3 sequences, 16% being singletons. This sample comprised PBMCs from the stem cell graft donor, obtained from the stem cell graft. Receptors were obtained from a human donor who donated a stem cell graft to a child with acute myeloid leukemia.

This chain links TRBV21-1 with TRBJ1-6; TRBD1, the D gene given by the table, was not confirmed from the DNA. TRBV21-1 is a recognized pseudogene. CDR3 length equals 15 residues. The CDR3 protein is CASSKMDRGRLPLHF. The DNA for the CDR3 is TGTGCCAGCAGCAAAATGGACAGGGGCCGGTTACCCCTCCACTTT.

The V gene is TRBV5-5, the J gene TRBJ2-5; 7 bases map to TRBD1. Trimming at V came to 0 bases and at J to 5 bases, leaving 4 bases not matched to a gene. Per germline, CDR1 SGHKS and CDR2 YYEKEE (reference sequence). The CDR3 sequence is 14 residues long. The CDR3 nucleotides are TGTGCCAGCAGCTTGGGACAGGGAAGCGAGACCCAGTACTTC. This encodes CASSLGQGSETQYF.

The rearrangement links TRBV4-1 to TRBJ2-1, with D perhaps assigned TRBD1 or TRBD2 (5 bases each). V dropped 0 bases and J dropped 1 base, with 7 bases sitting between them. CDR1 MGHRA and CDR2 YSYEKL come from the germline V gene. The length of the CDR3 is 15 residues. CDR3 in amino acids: CASSQEGVSYNEQFF. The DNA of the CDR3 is TGCGCCAGCAGCCAAGAGGGGGTATCCTACAATGAGCAGTTCTTC.

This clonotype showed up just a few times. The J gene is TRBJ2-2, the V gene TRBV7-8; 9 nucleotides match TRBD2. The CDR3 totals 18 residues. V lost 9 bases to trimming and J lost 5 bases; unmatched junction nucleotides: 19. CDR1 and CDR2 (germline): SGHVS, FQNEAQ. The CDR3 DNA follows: TGTGCCAGTCCGCTCGCGGGGGGGCGAGTAGTAGAGACCGGGGAGCTGTTTTTT. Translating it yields CASPLAGGRVVETGELFF.

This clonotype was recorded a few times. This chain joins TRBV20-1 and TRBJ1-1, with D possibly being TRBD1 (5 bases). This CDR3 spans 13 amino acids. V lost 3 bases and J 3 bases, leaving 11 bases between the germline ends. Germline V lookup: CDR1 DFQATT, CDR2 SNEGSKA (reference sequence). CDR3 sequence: CSARGTVDTEAFF. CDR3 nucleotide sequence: TGCAGTGCTAGGGGGACGGTGGACACTGAAGCTTTCTTT.

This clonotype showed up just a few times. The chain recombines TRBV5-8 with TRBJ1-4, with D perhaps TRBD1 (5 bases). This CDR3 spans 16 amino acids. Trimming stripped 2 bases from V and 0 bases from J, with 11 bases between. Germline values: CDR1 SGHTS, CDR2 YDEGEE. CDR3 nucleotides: TGTGCCAGCAGCTTCCGGAGGGGTGCAACTAATGAAAAACTGTTTTTT. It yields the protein CASSFRRGATNEKLFF.

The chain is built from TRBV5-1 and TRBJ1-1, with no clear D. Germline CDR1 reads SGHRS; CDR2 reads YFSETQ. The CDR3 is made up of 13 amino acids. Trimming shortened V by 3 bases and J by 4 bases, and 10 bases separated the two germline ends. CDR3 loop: CASSYESGTEAFF. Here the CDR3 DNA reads TGCGCCAGCAGCTACGAATCGGGCACTGAAGCTTTCTTT.

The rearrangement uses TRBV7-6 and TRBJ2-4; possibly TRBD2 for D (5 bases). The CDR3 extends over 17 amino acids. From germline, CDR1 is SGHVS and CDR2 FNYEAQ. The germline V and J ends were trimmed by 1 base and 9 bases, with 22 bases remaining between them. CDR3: CASSLEFPGSPNCIQYF. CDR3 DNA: TGTGCCAGCAGCTTAGAATTTCCGGGATCCCCGAACTGCATTCAGTACTTC.

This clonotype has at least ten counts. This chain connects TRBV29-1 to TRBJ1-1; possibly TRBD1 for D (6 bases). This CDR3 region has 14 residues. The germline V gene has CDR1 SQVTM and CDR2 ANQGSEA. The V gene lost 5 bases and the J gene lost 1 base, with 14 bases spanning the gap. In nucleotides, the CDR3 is TGCAGCGTTATGAGCGGGACAAGGAACACTGAAGCTTTCTTT. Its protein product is CSVMSGTRNTEAFF.

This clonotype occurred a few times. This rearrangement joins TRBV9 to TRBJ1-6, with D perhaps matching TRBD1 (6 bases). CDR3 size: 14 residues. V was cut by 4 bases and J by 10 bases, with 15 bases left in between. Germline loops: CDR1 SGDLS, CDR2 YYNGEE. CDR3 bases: TGTGCCAGCAGCACCGGACAGCGTGTCTCACCCCTCCACTTT. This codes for CASSTGQRVSPLHF.

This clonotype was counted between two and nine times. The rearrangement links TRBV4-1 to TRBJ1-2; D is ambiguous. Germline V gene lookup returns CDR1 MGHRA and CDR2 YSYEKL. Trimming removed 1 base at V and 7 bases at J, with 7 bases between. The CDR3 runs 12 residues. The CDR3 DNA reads TGCGCCAGCAGCCAAGGGCCGGTTGGCTACACCTTC. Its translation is CASSQGPVGYTF.

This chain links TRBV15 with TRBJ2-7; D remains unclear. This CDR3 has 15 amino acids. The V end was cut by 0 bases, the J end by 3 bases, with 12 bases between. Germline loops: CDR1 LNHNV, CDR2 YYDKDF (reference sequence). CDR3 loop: CATSRDIPSFYEQYF. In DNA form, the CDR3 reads TGTGCCACCAGCAGAGATATACCGAGTTTCTACGAGCAGTACTTC.

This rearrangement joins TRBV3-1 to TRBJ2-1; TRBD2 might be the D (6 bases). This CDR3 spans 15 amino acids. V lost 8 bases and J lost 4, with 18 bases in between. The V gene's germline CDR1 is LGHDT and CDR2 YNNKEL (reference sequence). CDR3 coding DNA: TGTGCCAGCTCCCCGTGGCGGGGACCGTACAATGAGCAGTTCTTC. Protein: CASSPWRGPYNEQFF.

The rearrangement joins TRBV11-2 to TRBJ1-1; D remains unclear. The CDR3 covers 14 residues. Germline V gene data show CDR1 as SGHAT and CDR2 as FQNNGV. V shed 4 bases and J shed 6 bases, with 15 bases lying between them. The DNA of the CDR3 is TGTGCCAGCAGCTCTTTCCTTTCGGGTCCTGAAGCTTTCTTT. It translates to CASSSFLSGPEAFF.

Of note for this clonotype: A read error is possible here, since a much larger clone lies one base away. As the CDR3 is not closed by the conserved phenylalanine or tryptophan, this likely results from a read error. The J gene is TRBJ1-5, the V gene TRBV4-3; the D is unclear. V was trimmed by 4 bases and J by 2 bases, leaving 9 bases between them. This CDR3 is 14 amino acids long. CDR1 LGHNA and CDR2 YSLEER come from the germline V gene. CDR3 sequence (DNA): TGCGCCAGCAGCCTCGATGGTGGCAATCAGCCCCAGCATGTT. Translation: CASSLDGGNQPQHV.

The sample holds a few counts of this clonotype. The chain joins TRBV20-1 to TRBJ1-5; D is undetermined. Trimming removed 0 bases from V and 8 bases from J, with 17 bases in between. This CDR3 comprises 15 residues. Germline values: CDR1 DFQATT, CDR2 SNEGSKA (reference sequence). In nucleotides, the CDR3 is TGCAGTGCTAGAGATGCGGGAAGGGATGTGAAGCCCCAGCATTTT. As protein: CSARDAGRDVKPQHF.

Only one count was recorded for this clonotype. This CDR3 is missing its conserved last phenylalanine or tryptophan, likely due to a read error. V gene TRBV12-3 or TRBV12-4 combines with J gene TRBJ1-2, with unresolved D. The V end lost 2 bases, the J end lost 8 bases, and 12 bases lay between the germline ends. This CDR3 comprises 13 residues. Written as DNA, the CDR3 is TGTGCCAGCAGTTTACCCTATTCGAGGGGCTACACCTCC. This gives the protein CASSLPYSRGYTS.

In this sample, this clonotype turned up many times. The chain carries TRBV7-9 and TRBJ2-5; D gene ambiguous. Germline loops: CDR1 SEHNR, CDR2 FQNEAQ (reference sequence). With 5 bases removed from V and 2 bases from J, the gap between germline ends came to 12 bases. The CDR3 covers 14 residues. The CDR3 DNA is TGTGCCAGCAGCCTCCAAGGACGGCAAGAGACCCAGTACTTC. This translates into CASSLQGRQETQYF.